The clone carrying this T cell receptor beta chain was counted at least ten times. TCRdb redid the calling of the 5' RACE reads with MiXCR, one entry per CDR3 protein. The sample lists 40,000 to 55,000 distinct CDR3 sequences, 9% to 15% occurring once. This entry belongs to a study of T-cell memory formation after mild COVID-19. This receptor was obtained from a man between 18 and 35 years old who had mild COVID-19 (a few samples of this study predate the infection). Cell type and time point are not known. Input material: PBMCs or a T cell subset sorted from them (not recorded which).

The CDR3 sequence: CASSSLSYEQYF. CDR3 in DNA: TGTGCCAGCAGCTCATTATCATACGAGCAGTACTTC. J is TRBJ2-7 and V is TRBV7-9; D gene unclear. Looked up from germline, CDR1 is SEHNR and CDR2 is FQNEAQ (reference sequence). The CDR3 totals 12 residues. V was pared by 4 bases and J by 4 bases, with 8 bases between.